This T cell receptor (beta chain) was captured in a study of blood T cell repertoires in COVID-19. Study at large: Samples taken during acute and convalescent COVID-19 were collected in the United States, Italy and Spain. PBMCs, B-cell-depleted T cells, or T cells provided the cDNA or gDNA that made up the material.

Per the original methods: By means of reference gene primer amplification, nucleated cell counts were estimated. Some clones are missing from TCRdb's copy, which holds only in-frame ones; the method was immunoSEQ multiplex PCR. That table gives V, J and clone size, and the DNA gave D and trimming. This table has 55,000 or so clones, more than 70% appearing once. V gave up 2 bases and J gave up 1 base, with 15 bases separating them. Germline CDR1 reads SGHRS; CDR2 reads YFSETQ. The CDR3 has 17 amino acids. This receptor was obtained from a man aged 60-69 years with active or convalescent COVID-19. Specimen: peripheral blood. The V call is TRBV5-1, the J call TRBJ2-2; perhaps TRBD1 as D (6 bases). In DNA, the CDR3 is TGCGCCAGCAGCTTTGGGGGACAAAGCTTGAACACCGGGGAGCTGTTTTTT. Its protein product is CASSFGGQSLNTGELFF.